This T cell receptor beta chain was recovered during a study of blood T cell repertoires in COVID-19. Study information: The United States, Italy and Spain were the sources of the acute and convalescent COVID-19 samples.

Deletions cut 0 bases from V and 4 bases from J, with 10 bases between. This CDR3 has 15 amino acids. Germline V gene lookup returns CDR1 LGHDT and CDR2 YNNKEL (reference sequence). Authors' processing steps: Estimation of nucleated cell counts was performed using reference gene primer amplification. Generated by immunoSEQ multiplex PCR, the TCRdb table keeps only in-frame clones and is missing some. V, J and clone size are those of that table, while D and trimming were read from the DNA. Seen here are around 220,000 clones, more than 70% observed once, and the top ten hold roughly 2%. The source of this sequence is a woman aged 40 to 55 who had recovered from COVID-19. The V call is TRBV3-1 (or the pseudogene TRBV3-2), the J call TRBJ2-1; weak D call: TRBD2 (5 bases). Sequencing was performed on peripheral blood. The CDR3 bases are TGTGCCAGCAGCCAAGAGGCGACTACGTACAATGAGCAGTTCTTC. Its translation is CASSQEATTYNEQFF.